Below, 27 T cell receptor beta chains from the same sample are listed, as sequenced in a study of shared clonotypes between healthy human individuals. Sequenced by immunoSEQ multiplex PCR; TCRdb stores in-frame clones only, minus some. Of about 2 million clones detected, less than 95% appear once; the ten largest clones hold roughly 1%. CD8 cells regarded as naive lacked CD45RO, were positively chosen for CCR7, and omitted terminally differentiated effector memory CD45RA+ cells. Sequencing was carried out using naive CD8+ T cells sorted from blood. These receptors were collected from a man aged 18 to 29 in good health.

About this clone: The same CDR3 can be traced to other DNA sequences in this sample. The V and J genes are TRBV4-1 and TRBJ1-1; D not resolved. V shed 3 bases and J shed 1 base, with 3 bases lying between them. CDR3 size: 12 residues. Germline V gene data show CDR1 as MGHRA and CDR2 as YSYEKL. The CDR3 nucleotides are TGCGCCAGCAGCCACGGGAACACTGAAGCTTTCTTT. Protein sequence: CASSHGNTEAFF.

The genes are TRBV11-2 and TRBJ2-7, with a weak D call TRBD1 (6 bases). Germline CDR1 SGHAT, CDR2 FQNNGV. V lost 3 bases, J lost 4 bases, and 13 bases lay in between. The CDR3 extends over 14 amino acids. CDR3 in DNA: TGTGCCAGCAGCTTGGACAGATGGTGGTACGAGCAGTACTTC. Translating gives CASSLDRWWYEQYF.

The genes are TRBV5-1 and TRBJ2-5; the D gene could be TRBD1 or TRBD2 (5 bases each). Per the germline V gene, CDR1 is SGHRS and CDR2 is YFSETQ. Trimming took 1 base from V and 0 from J, leaving 10 bases between them. The CDR3 has 15 residues. Here the CDR3 DNA reads TGCGCCAGCAGCTTGTCCGAGGGGAACCAAGAGACCCAGTACTTC. Translation gives CASSLSEGNQETQYF.

CDR3 loop: CAISGLSYEQYF. The DNA of the CDR3 is TGTGCCATCTCGGGACTCTCCTACGAGCAGTACTTC. The chain combines TRBV10-3 with TRBJ2-7; tentative D call: TRBD2 (6 bases). The V gene's germline CDR1 is ENHRY and CDR2 SYGVKD. V dropped 8 bases and J dropped 0 bases, with 8 bases sitting between them. This CDR3 comprises 12 residues.

The genes are TRBV4-1 and TRBJ2-3; 8 nucleotides line up with TRBD2. Germline CDR1 is MGHRA and CDR2 is YSYEKL. The CDR3 extends over 17 amino acids. V lost 4 bases, J lost 2 bases, and 11 bases stayed unmatched. The CDR3 protein is CASSPTNGGAFTDTQYF. DNA for the CDR3: TGCGCCAGCAGCCCAACAAACGGGGGGGCATTCACAGATACGCAGTATTTT.

The rearrangement links TRBV4-1 to TRBJ2-3; D possibly corresponds to TRBD2 (6 bases). Germline lookup yields CDR1 MGHRA and CDR2 YSYEKL. Trimming removed 3 bases at V and 6 bases at J, with 19 bases between. This CDR3 contains 16 residues. The CDR3 sequence: CASSHPRDSSRDTQYF. DNA of the CDR3: TGCGCCAGCAGCCACCCCCGGGACTCCTCTCGGGATACGCAGTATTTT.

The J gene is TRBJ1-5, the V gene TRBV19; D might be TRBD1 (6 bases). V was cut by 8 bases and J by 5 bases, with 16 bases left in between. Germline V gene data show CDR1 as LNHDA and CDR2 as SQIVND (reference sequence). The CDR3 has 14 amino acids. CDR3 in DNA: TGTGCCAGTCGATCTCCACAGGGATATCAGCCCCAGCATTTT. Translating gives CASRSPQGYQPQHF.

V and J are TRBV6-1 and TRBJ1-4; 7 positions agree with TRBD1. The CDR3 runs 15 residues. CDR1 is MNHNS, CDR2 SASEGT, per germline. Trimming cost V 2 bases and J 3 bases; bases outside gene matches: 3. CDR3 in amino acids: CASSETGDPNEKLFF. The CDR3 DNA reads as TGTGCCAGCAGTGAAACAGGGGACCCTAATGAAAAACTGTTTTTT.

V gene TRBV27 combines with J gene TRBJ1-6; no definite D call. The CDR3 contains 16 residues. The germline CDR1 and CDR2 sequences are MNHEY and SMNVEV (reference sequence). Trimming removed 2 bases at V and 10 bases at J, with 18 bases between. The CDR3 DNA is TGTGCCAGCAGTTTAGGGTACAGAGGAGAGGGATCACCCCTCCACTTT. Encoded protein: CASSLGYRGEGSPLHF.

J is TRBJ1-1 and V is TRBV28; D might be TRBD1 (5 bases). Trimming took 6 bases from V and 6 from J, leaving 20 bases between them. The CDR3 length is 15 residues. The V gene's germline CDR1 is MDHEN and CDR2 SYDVKM. CDR3 DNA sequence: TGTGCCAGCAGGGAAGCCGGGACGGGTGTCCCTGAAGCTTTCTTT. Residues: CASREAGTGVPEAFF.

The chain joins TRBV6-5 to TRBJ1-1; D is unresolved. Germline V gene sequence: CDR1 MNHEY, CDR2 SVGAGI. Trimming left V 2 bases short and J 7 bases short, with 11 bases between. This CDR3 comprises 13 residues. This CDR3 reads CASSYAGGVEAFF. CDR3 DNA sequence: TGTGCCAGCAGTTACGCGGGTGGTGTTGAAGCTTTCTTT.

CDR3 sequence (DNA): TGTGCCAGCAGTGCGGTCGGGACCTACGAGCAGTACTTC. Translation gives CASSAVGTYEQYF. This chain joins TRBV28 and TRBJ2-7; a weak D match, TRBD2 (5 bases). This CDR3 comprises 13 residues. The germline CDR1 and CDR2 sequences are MDHEN and SYDVKM. Trimming took 5 bases from V and 2 from J, leaving 10 bases between them.

V usage is TRBV4-2 and J usage is TRBJ2-1; D is unresolved. Germline-derived CDR1 and CDR2 are LGHNA and YNFKEQ. The V end was cut by 3 bases, the J end by 5 bases, with 8 bases between. This CDR3 has 13 amino acids. CDR3 coding DNA: TGTGCCAGCAGCCATGGGTCGAACAATGAGCAGTTCTTC. Translated: CASSHGSNNEQFF.

The genes are TRBV6-5 and TRBJ1-2; D is perhaps TRBD1 (5 bases). Germline V lookup: CDR1 MNHEY, CDR2 SVGAGI. Trimming cost V 2 bases and J 4 bases, with 8 bases left between them. This CDR3 comprises 13 residues. CDR3 sequence (DNA): TGTGCCAGCAGTTACGACAGAACCTATGGCTACACCTTC. Translating gives CASSYDRTYGYTF.

To note about this clone: Different DNA sequences within this sample yield the same CDR3. The chain links TRBV9 to TRBJ2-7; 11 bases map to TRBD2. CDR3 length: 15 residues. Germline V gene lookup returns CDR1 SGDLS and CDR2 YYNGEE. The trim removed 3 bases at V and 0 bases at J, leaving 2 bases unmatched. CDR3: CASSEGLADSYEQYF. Written as DNA, the CDR3 is TGTGCCAGCAGCGAGGGACTAGCGGACTCCTACGAGCAGTACTTC.

The V gene is TRBV28, the J gene TRBJ1-5; D is perhaps TRBD1 (5 bases). Germline lookup yields CDR1 MDHEN and CDR2 SYDVKM. This CDR3 has 16 amino acids. Trimming took 4 bases from V and 6 from J, leaving 19 bases between them. Here the CDR3 reads CASSSYTGPDVQPQHF. The DNA of the CDR3 is TGTGCCAGCAGTTCGTACACAGGTCCCGACGTTCAGCCCCAGCATTTT.

This clone appeared a few times. The rearrangement uses TRBV30 and TRBJ2-7, with 10 bases identical to TRBD2. CDR3 length: 14 amino acids. The V segment lost 4 bases and the J segment 4 bases; nucleotides outside the gene matches: 7. In germline, CDR1 is GTSNPN, CDR2 SVGIG (reference sequence). The CDR3 loop reads CAWTFPSGGYEQYF. CDR3 in DNA: TGTGCCTGGACCTTCCCTAGCGGGGGATACGAGCAGTACTTC.

The chain employs TRBV19 and TRBJ2-7; 10 nucleotides match TRBD2. V lost 0 bases and J lost 3; bases outside the gene matches: 5. CDR1 is LNHDA, CDR2 SQIVND, per germline (reference sequence). The CDR3 consists of 16 residues. CDR3 sequence reads: CASSIDASGSFYEQYF. The CDR3 DNA sequence: TGTGCCAGTAGTATAGATGCTAGCGGGAGCTTCTACGAGCAGTACTTC.

The chain couples TRBV23-1 to TRBJ1-1; a possible D gene is TRBD1 (6 bases). TRBV23-1 is an ORF; its function is uncertain. Trimming left V 11 bases short and J 2 bases short, with 18 bases between. This CDR3 is 14 amino acids long. The CDR3 here is CAPEDNRANTEAFF. As DNA, the CDR3 is TGCGCCCCTGAAGACAACAGGGCAAACACTGAAGCTTTCTTT.

This chain uses TRBV7-9 with TRBJ1-1; D is perhaps TRBD1 (5 bases). CDR3 length: 16 amino acids. Trimming stripped 4 bases from V and 0 bases from J, with 15 bases between. CDR1 SEHNR and CDR2 FQNEAQ come from the germline V gene (reference sequence). CDR3 in amino acids: CASSSSLGVMNTEAFF. CDR3 DNA sequence: TGTGCCAGCAGCTCCTCTCTGGGGGTGATGAACACTGAAGCTTTCTTT.

The CDR3 region has the DNA TGTGCCAGCAGCCTCGTTACGGACTACTCTGGAAACACCATATATTTT. Its translation: CASSLVTDYSGNTIYF. The V gene is TRBV7-9, the J gene TRBJ1-3; D is ambiguous. Germline loops: CDR1 SEHNR, CDR2 FQNEAQ (reference sequence). This CDR3 is built from 16 residues. Trimming shortened V by 5 bases and J by 0 bases, and 14 bases separated the two germline ends.

The CDR3 here is CASSPAARGNTEAFF. The CDR3 nucleotides are TGTGCCAGCAGTCCCGCCGCAAGAGGGAACACTGAAGCTTTCTTT. This chain uses TRBV6-5 with TRBJ1-1; D gene unclear. The CDR3 is 15 residues long. The ends were cut back, 5 bases at V and 1 base at J, with 14 bases in the middle. The germline V gene encodes CDR1 MNHEY and CDR2 SVGAGI.

V is TRBV2 and J is TRBJ2-1; D is perhaps TRBD1 (6 bases). The CDR3 sequence is 13 residues long. Germline V gene sequence: CDR1 SNHLY, CDR2 FYNNEI. CDR3 DNA: TGTGCTATGGGACATGGCTCCTACAATGAGCAGTTCTTC. It codes for CAMGHGSYNEQFF.

The chain has TRBV29-1 and TRBJ2-7, with D uncertain. This CDR3 is built from 10 residues. The V end lost 4 bases, the J end lost 7 bases, and 8 bases lay between the germline ends. Germline assignment: CDR1 SQVTM and CDR2 ANQGSEA. The CDR3 region has the DNA TGCAGCGTTGTCTCCGGAGAGCAGTACTTC. This translates into CSVVSGEQYF.

This rearrangement joins TRBV7-9 to TRBJ1-5; 7 positions agree with TRBD1. Germline lookup yields CDR1 SEHNR and CDR2 FQNEAQ (reference sequence). J lost 7 bases, V lost 5 bases, and 5 bases had no gene match. This CDR3 comprises 13 residues. As DNA, the CDR3 is TGTGCCAGCAGCGAGATGACAGGGCAGCCCCAGCATTTT. Amino acid sequence: CASSEMTGQPQHF.

The chain is built from TRBV4-2 and TRBJ1-1; no clear D gene. Deletions cut 4 bases from V and 4 bases from J, with 13 bases between. The germline CDR1 and CDR2 sequences are LGHNA and YNFKEQ. The CDR3 has 14 amino acids. Here the CDR3 reads CASSREVLGTEAFF. CDR3 nucleotides: TGTGCCAGCAGCCGAGAAGTCCTGGGCACTGAAGCTTTCTTT.

The chain employs TRBV5-6 and TRBJ2-1; the match to TRBD2 covers 11 bases. The CDR3 has 16 amino acids. V trimming: 4 bases; J trimming: 7 bases; junction bases outside the gene matches: 10. Per germline, CDR1 SGHDT and CDR2 YYEEEE. CDR3 nucleotide sequence: TGTGCCAGCAGCCCCCCGGGACTAGCGGTTACTAATGAGCAGTTCTTC. This gives the protein CASSPPGLAVTNEQFF.